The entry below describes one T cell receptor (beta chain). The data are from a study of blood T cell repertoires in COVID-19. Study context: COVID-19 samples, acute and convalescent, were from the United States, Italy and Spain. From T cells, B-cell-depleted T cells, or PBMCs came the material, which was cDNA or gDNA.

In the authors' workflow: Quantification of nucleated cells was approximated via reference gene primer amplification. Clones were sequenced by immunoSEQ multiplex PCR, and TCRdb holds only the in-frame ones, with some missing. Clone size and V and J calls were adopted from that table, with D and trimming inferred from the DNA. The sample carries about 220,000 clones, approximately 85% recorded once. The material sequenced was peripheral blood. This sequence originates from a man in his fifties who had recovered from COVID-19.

CDR3 sequence reads: CASSLAGGDSPLHF. In DNA form, the CDR3 reads TGTGCCAGCAGCTTGGCGGGGGGGGATTCACCCCTCCACTTT. V gene TRBV5-4 combines with J gene TRBJ1-6, with D perhaps TRBD1 (5 bases). CDR1 is SGHNT and CDR2 is YYREEE in the germline V gene (reference sequence). The length of the CDR3 is 14 residues. V lost 0 bases and J 8 bases, leaving 9 bases between the germline ends.